This T cell receptor beta chain is from a study of T cell repertoires in cytomegalovirus infection. Study context: Public signatures in TCR beta pointed to CMV infection and matching HLA type.

This clonotype appeared many times. Its antigen is currently unknown. MiXCR was run by TCRdb on the reads, yielding one entry per CDR3 protein. This table has about 130,000 distinct CDR3 sequences, 20% to 30% appearing once. Trimming removed 5 bases from V and 9 bases from J; junction bases left unmatched: 8. Per the germline V gene, CDR1 is SGHTA and CDR2 is FQGNSA. The length of the CDR3 is 13 residues. The specimen was PBMCs, sequenced either directly or after in vitro stimulation (not recorded which). The TCR comes from a human donor in good health (CMV status not recorded). Some clones in this sample may be carry-over from other donors' samples. The genes are TRBV7-2 and TRBJ2-7; 9 nucleotides agree with TRBD2. Here the CDR3 DNA reads TGTGCCAGCAGCGTTAGCGGGAGAGTGGCGCAGTACTTC. Translated: CASSVSGRVAQYF.